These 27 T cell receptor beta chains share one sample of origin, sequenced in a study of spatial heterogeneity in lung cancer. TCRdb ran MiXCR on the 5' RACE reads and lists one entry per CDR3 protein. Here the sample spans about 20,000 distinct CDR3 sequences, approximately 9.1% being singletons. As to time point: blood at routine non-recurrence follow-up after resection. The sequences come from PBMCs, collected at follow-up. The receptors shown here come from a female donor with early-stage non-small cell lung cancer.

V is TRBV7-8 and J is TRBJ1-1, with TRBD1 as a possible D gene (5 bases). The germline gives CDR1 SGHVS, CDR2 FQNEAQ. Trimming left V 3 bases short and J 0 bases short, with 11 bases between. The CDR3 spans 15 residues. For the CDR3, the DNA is TGTGCCAGCAGCTTGGGGACGGTGATGAACACTGAAGCTTTCTTT. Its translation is CASSLGTVMNTEAFF.

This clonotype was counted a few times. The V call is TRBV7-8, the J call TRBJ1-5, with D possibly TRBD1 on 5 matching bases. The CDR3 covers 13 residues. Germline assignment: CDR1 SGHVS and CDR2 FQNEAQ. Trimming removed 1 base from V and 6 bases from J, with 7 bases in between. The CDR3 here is CASSLGGAQPQHF. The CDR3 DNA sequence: TGTGCCAGCAGCTTAGGCGGGGCTCAGCCCCAGCATTTT. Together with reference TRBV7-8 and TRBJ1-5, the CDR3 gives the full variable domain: GAGVSQSPRYKVAKRGQDVALRCDPISGHVSLFWYQQALGQGPEFLTYFQNEAQLDKSGLPSDRFFAERPEGSVSTLKIQRTQQEDSAVYLCASSLGGAQPQHFGDGTRLSIL.

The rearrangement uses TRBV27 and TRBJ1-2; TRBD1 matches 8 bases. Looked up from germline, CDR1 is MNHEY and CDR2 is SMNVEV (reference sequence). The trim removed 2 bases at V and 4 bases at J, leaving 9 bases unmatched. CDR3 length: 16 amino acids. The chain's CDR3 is CASSLQGAVMSYGYTF. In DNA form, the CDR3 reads TGTGCCAGCAGTTTACAGGGGGCAGTTATGAGCTATGGCTACACCTTC.

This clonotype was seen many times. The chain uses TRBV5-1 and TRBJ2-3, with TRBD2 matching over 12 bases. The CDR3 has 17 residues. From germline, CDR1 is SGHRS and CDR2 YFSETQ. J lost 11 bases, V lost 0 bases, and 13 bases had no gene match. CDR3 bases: TGCGCCAGCAGCTTGGCCCTAGCGGGGGGGCCGGGAAATAGGCAGTATTTT. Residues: CASSLALAGGPGNRQYF.

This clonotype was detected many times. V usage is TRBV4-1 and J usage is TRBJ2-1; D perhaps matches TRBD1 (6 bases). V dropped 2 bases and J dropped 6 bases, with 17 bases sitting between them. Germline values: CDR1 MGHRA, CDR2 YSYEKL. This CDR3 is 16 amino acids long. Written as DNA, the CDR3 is TGCGCCAGCAGCCAAACGACAGGCTACGGGGCCAATGAGCAGTTCTTC. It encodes CASSQTTGYGANEQFF.

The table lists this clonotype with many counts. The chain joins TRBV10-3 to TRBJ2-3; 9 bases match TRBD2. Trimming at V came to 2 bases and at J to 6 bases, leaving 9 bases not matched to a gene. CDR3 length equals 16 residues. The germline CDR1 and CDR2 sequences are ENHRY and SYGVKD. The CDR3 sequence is CAISETASGAGDTQYF. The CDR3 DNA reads TGTGCCATCAGTGAGACGGCTAGCGGGGCCGGGGATACGCAGTATTTT.

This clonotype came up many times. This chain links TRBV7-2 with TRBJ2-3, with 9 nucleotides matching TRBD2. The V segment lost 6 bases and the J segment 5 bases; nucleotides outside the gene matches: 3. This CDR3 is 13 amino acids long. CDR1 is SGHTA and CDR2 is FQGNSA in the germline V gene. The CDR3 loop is CASSISGRDTQYF. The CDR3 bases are TGTGCCAGCAGTATTAGCGGGAGAGATACGCAGTATTTT. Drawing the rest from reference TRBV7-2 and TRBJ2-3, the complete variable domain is GAGVSQSPSNKVTEKGKDVELRCDPISGHTALYWYRQSLGQGLEFLIYFQGNSAPDKSGLPSDRFSAERTGGSVSTLTIQRTQQEDSAVYLCASSISGRDTQYFGPGTRLTVL.

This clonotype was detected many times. CDR3 nucleotide sequence: TGTGCCAGCTTGGATTGGAGTACCTACGAGCAGTACTTC. It translates to CASLDWSTYEQYF. The V and J genes are TRBV6-6 and TRBJ2-7, with no clear D. Per germline, CDR1 MNHNY and CDR2 SVGAGI (reference sequence). The CDR3 consists of 13 residues. The germline V and J ends were trimmed by 8 bases and 2 bases, with 13 bases remaining between them.

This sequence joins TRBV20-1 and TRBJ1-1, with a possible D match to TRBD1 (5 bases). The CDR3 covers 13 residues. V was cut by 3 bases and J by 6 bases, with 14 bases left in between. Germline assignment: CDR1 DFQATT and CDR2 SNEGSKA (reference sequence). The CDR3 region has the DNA TGCAGTGCTAGGGACACAGGCTCCGCTGAAGCTTTCTTT. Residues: CSARDTGSAEAFF.

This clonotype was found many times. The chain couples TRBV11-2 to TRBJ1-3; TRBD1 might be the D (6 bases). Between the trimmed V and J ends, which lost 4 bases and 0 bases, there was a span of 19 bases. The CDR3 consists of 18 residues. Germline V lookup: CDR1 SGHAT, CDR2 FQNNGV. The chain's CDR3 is CASSWIGQRRNSGNTIYF. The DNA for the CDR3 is TGTGCCAGCAGCTGGATAGGACAGAGAAGAAACTCTGGAAACACCATATATTTT.

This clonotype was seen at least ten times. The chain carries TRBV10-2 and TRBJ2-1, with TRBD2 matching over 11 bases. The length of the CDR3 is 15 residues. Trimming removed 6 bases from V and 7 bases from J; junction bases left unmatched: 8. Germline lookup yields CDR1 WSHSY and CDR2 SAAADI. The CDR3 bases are TGCGCCAGCAGGGAACTAGCGGGAGCAAGGAATGAGCAGTTCTTC. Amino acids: CASRELAGARNEQFF.

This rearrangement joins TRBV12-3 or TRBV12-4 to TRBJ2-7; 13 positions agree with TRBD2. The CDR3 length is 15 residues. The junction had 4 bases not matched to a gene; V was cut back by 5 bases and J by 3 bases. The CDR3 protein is CASSPGLAGVYEQYF. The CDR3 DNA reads TGTGCCAGCAGTCCCGGACTAGCGGGAGTCTACGAGCAGTACTTC.

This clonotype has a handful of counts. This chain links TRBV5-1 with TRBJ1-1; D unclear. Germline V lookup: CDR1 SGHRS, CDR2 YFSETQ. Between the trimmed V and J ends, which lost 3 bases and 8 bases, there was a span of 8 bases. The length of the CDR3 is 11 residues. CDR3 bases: TGCGCCAGCAGCTGGGCGGGGGAAGCTTTCTTT. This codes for CASSWAGEAFF.

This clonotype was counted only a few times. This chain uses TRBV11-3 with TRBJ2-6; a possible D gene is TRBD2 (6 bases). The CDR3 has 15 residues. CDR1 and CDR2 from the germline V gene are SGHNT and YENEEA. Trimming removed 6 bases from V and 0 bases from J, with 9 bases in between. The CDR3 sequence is CASSSGDSGANVLTF. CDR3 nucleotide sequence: TGTGCCAGCAGTAGCGGAGACTCTGGGGCCAACGTCCTGACTTTC.

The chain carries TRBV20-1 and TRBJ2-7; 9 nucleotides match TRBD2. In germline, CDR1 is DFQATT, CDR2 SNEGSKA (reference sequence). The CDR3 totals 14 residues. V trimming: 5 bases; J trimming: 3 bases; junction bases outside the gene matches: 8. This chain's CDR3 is CSAPMTSGSYEQYF. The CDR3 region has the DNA TGCAGTGCTCCGATGACTAGCGGTAGCTACGAGCAGTACTTC.

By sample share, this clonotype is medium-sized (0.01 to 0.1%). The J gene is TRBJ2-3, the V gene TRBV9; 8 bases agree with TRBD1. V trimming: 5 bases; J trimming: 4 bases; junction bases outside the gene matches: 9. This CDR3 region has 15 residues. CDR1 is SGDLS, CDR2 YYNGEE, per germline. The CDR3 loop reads CASSARQGWADTQYF. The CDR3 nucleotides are TGTGCCAGCAGTGCTAGACAGGGGTGGGCAGATACGCAGTATTTT.

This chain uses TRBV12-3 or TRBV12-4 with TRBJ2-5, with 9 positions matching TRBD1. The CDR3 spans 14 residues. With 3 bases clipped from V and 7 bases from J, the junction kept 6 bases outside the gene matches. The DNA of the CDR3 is TGTGCCAGCAGTTTCGGGGGACAGGGTATGACCCAGTACTTC. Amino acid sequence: CASSFGGQGMTQYF.

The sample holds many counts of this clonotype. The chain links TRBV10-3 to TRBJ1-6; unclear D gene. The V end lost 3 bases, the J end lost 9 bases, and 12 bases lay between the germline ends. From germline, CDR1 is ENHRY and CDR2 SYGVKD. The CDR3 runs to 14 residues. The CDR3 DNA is TGTGCCATCAGTGATCGAGAGGTCGGTTCACCCCTCCACTTT. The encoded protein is CAISDREVGSPLHF.

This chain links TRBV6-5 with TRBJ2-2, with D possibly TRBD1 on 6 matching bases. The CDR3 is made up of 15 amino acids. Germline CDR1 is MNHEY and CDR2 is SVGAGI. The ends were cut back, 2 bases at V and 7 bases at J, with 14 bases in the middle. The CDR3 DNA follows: TGTGCCAGCAGTTACCAGGGGCCCAGGGGCGGGGAGCTGTTTTTT. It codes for CASSYQGPRGGELFF.

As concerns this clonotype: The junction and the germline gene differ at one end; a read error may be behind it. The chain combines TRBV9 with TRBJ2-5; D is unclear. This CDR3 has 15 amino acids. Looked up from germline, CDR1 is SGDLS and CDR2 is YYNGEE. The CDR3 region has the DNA TGTGCCAGCAGCCATTCGACGGCTGACCAGGAGACCCAGTACTTC. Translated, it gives CASSHSTADQETQYF.

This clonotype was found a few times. In DNA, the CDR3 is TGTGCCAGCAGCCCCGGGGGAGCGGGAAGGACAGATACGCAGTATTTT. Protein sequence: CASSPGGAGRTDTQYF. The chain carries TRBV9 and TRBJ2-3, with 7 bases aligning to TRBD2. The trim removed 4 bases at V and 3 bases at J, leaving 11 bases unmatched. The CDR3 length is 16 residues. The V gene's germline CDR1 is SGDLS and CDR2 YYNGEE.

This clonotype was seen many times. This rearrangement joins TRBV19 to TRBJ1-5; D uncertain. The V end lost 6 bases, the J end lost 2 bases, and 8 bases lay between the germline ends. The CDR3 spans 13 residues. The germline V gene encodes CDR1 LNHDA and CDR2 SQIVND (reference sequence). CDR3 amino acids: CASSGGGNQPQHF. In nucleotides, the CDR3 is TGTGCCAGTAGCGGTGGGGGCAATCAGCCCCAGCATTTT.

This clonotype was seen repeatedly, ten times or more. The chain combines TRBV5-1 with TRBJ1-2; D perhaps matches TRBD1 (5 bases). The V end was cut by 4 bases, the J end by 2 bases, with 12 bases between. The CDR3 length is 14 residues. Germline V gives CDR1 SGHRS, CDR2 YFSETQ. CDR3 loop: CASSHRGDNYGYTF. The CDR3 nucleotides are TGCGCCAGCAGCCATAGAGGGGACAACTATGGCTACACCTTC.

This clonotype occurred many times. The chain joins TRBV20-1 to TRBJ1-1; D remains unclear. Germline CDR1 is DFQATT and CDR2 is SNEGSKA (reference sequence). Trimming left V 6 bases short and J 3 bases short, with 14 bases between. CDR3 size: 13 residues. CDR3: CSAGLRQDTEAFF. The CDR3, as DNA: TGCAGTGCCGGCCTAAGGCAAGACACTGAAGCTTTCTTT.

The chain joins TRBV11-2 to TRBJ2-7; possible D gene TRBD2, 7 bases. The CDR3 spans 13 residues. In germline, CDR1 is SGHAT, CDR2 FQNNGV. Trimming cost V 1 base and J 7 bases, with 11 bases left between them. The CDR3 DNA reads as TGTGCCAGCAGCTTAGCCGGGGGGCTTGAGCAGTACTTC. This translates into CASSLAGGLEQYF. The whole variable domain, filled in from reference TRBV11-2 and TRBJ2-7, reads EAGVAQSPRYKIIEKRQSVAFWCNPISGHATLYWYQQILGQGPKLLIQFQNNGVVDDSQLPKDRFSAERLKGVDSTLKIQPAKLEDSAVYLCASSLAGGLEQYFGPGTRLTVT.

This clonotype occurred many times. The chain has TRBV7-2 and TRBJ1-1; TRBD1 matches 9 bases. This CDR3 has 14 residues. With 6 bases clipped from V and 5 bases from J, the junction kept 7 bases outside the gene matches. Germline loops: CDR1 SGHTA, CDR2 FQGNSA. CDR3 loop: CASRLQGAITEAFF. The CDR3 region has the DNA TGTGCCAGCAGACTACAGGGGGCGATTACTGAAGCTTTCTTT.

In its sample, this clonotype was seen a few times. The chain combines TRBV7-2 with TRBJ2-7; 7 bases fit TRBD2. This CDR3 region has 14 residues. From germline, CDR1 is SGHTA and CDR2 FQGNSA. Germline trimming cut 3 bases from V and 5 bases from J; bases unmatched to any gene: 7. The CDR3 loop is CASSFRGGRDEQYF. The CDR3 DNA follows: TGTGCCAGCAGCTTTCGGGGCGGGAGAGACGAGCAGTACTTC.